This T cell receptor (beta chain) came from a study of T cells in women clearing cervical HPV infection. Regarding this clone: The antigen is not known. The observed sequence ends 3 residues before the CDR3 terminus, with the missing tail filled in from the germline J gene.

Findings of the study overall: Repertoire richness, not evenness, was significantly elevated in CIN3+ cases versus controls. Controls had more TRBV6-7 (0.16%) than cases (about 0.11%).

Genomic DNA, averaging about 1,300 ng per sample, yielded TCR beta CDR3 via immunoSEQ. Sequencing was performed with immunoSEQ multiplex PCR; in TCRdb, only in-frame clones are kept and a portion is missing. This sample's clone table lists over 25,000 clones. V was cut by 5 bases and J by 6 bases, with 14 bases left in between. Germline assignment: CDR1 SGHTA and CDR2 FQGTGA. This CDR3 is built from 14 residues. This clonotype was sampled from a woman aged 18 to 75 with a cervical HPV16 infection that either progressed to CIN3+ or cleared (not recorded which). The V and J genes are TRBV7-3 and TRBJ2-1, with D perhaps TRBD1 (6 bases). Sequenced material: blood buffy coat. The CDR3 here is CASSQQTGANEQFF. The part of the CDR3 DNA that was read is TGTGCCAGCAGCCAACAGACAGGTGCCAATGAG.